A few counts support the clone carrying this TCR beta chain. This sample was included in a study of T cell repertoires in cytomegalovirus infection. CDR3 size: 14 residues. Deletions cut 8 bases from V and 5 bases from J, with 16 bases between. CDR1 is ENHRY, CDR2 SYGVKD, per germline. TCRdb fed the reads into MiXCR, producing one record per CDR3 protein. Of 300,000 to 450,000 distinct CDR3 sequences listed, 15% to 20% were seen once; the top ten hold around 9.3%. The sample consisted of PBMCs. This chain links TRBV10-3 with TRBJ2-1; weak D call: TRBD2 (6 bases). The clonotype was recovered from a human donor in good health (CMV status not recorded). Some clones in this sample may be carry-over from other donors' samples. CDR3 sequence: CAIRGVAGHNEQFF. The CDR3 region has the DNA TGTGCCATCCGTGGTGTGGCGGGACACAATGAGCAGTTCTTC.